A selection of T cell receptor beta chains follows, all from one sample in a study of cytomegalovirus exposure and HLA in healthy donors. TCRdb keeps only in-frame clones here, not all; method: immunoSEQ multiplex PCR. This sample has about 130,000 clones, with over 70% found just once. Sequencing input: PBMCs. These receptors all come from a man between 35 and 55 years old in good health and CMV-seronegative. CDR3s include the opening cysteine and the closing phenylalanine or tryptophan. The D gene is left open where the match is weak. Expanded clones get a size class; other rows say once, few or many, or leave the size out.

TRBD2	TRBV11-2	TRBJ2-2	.	CASRTGTSGAGELFF	TGTGCCAGCAGAACCGGGACTAGCGGGGCCGGGGAGCTGTTTTTT
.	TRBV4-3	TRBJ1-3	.	CASSRSWEAGNTIYF	TGCGCCAGCAGCCGCTCCTGGGAGGCTGGAAACACCATATATTTT
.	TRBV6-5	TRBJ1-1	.	CASSYSRGTEAFF	TGTGCCAGCAGTTACTCCCGGGGCACTGAAGCTTTCTTT
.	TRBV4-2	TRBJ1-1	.	CATGTAGYTEAFF	TGTGCCACCGGGACGGCGGGATATACTGAAGCTTTCTTT
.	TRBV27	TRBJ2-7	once	CASSHSTDYEQYF	TGTGCCAGCAGCCATTCGACAGACTACGAGCAGTACTTC
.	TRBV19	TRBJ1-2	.	CASKGLGYTF	TGTGCCAGTAAGGGGCTTGGCTACACCTTC
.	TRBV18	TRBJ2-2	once	CASSTQTVLDVGELFF	TGTGCCAGCTCAACCCAAACAGTTTTGGATGTCGGGGAGCTGTTTTTT
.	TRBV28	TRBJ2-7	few	CASRTPAGNYEQYF	TGTGCCAGCAGAACCCCCGCGGGCAACTACGAGCAGTACTTC
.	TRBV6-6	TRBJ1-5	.	CASSPPGAGSNQPQHF	TGTGCCAGCAGTCCCCCGGGTGCGGGGAGCAATCAGCCCCAGCATTTT
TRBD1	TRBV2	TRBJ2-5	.	CASSAPRDRVNRETQYF	TGTGCCAGCAGTGCCCCCCGTGACAGGGTAAATAGGGAGACCCAGTACTTC
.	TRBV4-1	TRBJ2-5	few	CASSLTETSQETQYF	TGCGCCAGCAGCCTCACCGAGACATCACAAGAGACCCAGTACTTC
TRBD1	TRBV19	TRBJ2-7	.	CASMTTGAPYEQYF	TGTGCCAGTATGACCACAGGGGCGCCCTACGAGCAGTACTTC
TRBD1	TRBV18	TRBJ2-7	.	CASSRDRTYEQYF	TGTGCCAGCTCACGGGACAGAACCTACGAGCAGTACTTC
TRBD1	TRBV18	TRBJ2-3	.	CASSRRGQGGPDTQYF	TGTGCCAGCTCACGAAGGGGACAGGGAGGGCCAGATACGCAGTATTTT